These T cell receptor beta chains were read from a single sample in a study of shared clonotypes between healthy human individuals. Assay used: immunoSEQ multiplex PCR; TCRdb lists only in-frame clones, some missing. The sample consists of millions of clones, more than 80% of them appearing once. The material sequenced was naive CD4+ T cells sorted from blood. These receptors all come from a man between 18 and 35 years old in good health. The conserved cysteine and the conserved F or W are not part of the CDR3 here. Part of the rows lack a size; the others show once, few, many or a class for expanded clones.

clone_size,v_call,cdr3_aa
NA,TRBV30,AWSVQEGGRQY
NA,TRBV7-9,ASSLTGTPDQETQY
once,TRBV19,ASRQNTEAF
NA,TRBV14,ASSQELAGEQF
NA,TRBV5-1,ASSSTGGSYGYT
NA,TRBV5-1,ASSLAEGGRGNTIY
NA,TRBV19,ASSIFPGGRNADTQY
NA,TRBV11-2,ASSRFYEQY
NA,TRBV6-1,ASSELKGLSEKLF
once,TRBV5-6,ASTPLAGERDTQY
once,TRBV7-2,ASSTQTGAYEQY
NA,TRBV6-5,ASSYSSQMNTEAF
once,TRBV4-3,ASSQEDQGAYGYT
NA,TRBV7-9,ASSLVAPLEEQF
NA,TRBV6-5,ASCPNGAPSQPQH
NA,TRBV10-3,AIRQWEGTGELF
NA,TRBV4-3,ASSQDRGQGGNIQY
NA,TRBV5-1,ASSPRTSGRALGSDNEQF